This T cell receptor (beta chain) was captured by sequencing in a study of blood T cells in healthy people across ages. On the study more broadly: About one barcoded TCR beta cDNA was captured per two T cells.

Next came a second PCR, run for about 6 to 12 cycles, which used a sample-barcoded 5' primer along with a J-beta primer mix. MiXCR, run by TCRdb on the 5' RACE reads, gives a single entry per CDR3 protein. This table has nearly 800,000 distinct CDR3 sequences, roughly 25% appearing once. This clonotype was counted a few times. This same sample was also part of a study on T cells of mothers and their children. That work adds: Within related and unrelated pairs, thymic selection shapes TCR recombination output in a similar way.

The source material was blood. The receptor was isolated from a boy between 10 and 17 years old in good health.

This CDR3 reads CSAQDRVPSYEQYF. The CDR3 nucleotides read TGCAGTGCTCAGGACAGAGTTCCCTCCTACGAGCAGTACTTC. V is TRBV20-1 and J is TRBJ2-7, with D possibly TRBD1 on 6 matching bases. CDR1 and CDR2 from the germline V gene are DFQATT and SNEGSKA (reference sequence). Trimming took 5 bases from V and 0 from J, leaving 14 bases between them. The CDR3 has 14 residues.